This T cell receptor (beta chain) was sequenced in a study of high-grade serous ovarian cancer treatment subgroups. Findings and limits, study-wide: Spatial context was lost because tumors were sequenced in bulk. Different patients shared almost no repertoire; same-patient tumors shared about 0.11 to 0.79. Repertoire analysis covered CDR3 alone, not CDR1 or CDR2.

CDR1 SGHNT and CDR2 YYREEE come from the germline V gene (reference sequence). The CDR3 runs 14 residues. The V end was cut by 0 bases, the J end by 4 bases, with 9 bases between. Tumor tissue was taken before any definitive surgery or chemotherapy was given. Some clones are missing from TCRdb's copy, which holds only in-frame ones; the method was immunoSEQ multiplex PCR. The data contain around 27,000 clones, about 86% of them singletons. Worth noting for this clone: The antigen is undetermined.

Source material: tumor tissue. The sequence was obtained from a human donor with high-grade serous ovarian cancer. The V call is TRBV5-4, the J call TRBJ2-3; possibly TRBD1 or TRBD2 for D (5 bases each). The CDR3 spells CASSLAMGADTQYF. CDR3 DNA sequence: TGTGCCAGCAGCTTGGCCATGGGGGCAGATACGCAGTATTTT. The variable domain in full, with the rest retrieved from reference TRBV5-4 and TRBJ2-3, is ETGVTQSPTHLIKTRGQQVTLRCSSQSGHNTVSWYQQALGQGPQFIFQYYREEENGRGNFPPRFSGLQFPNYSSELNVNALELDDSALYLCASSLAMGADTQYFGPGTRLTVL.